These 2 T cell receptor beta chains were all obtained from the same sample, sequenced in a study of blood T cell repertoires in COVID-19. Produced via immunoSEQ multiplex PCR; TCRdb's table is partial and in-frame only. There are 150,000 to 180,000 clones in the sample; more than 75% occur only once, and under 8.5% lies in the top ten. Sequenced sample: peripheral blood. All receptors come from an older woman with COVID-19, enrolled during active disease.

This clone was counted between two and nine times. The chain employs TRBV7-3 and TRBJ1-5; TRBD1 agrees at 9 bases. Germline CDR1 SGHTA, CDR2 FQGTGA. The J segment lost 7 bases and the V segment lost 8 bases, leaving 6 bases of the junction unmatched. This CDR3 is 13 amino acids long. The CDR3 is CASAQGARQPQHF. The CDR3 DNA sequence: TGTGCCAGCGCACAGGGGGCTAGGCAGCCCCAGCATTTT.

The gene calls are TRBV2 and TRBJ2-2; possible D gene TRBD1, 5 bases. The ends were cut back, 4 bases at V and 4 bases at J, with 16 bases in the middle. This CDR3 contains 16 residues. Germline V gene lookup returns CDR1 SNHLY and CDR2 FYNNEI. This CDR3 reads CASSGVDKGPTGELFF. CDR3 bases: TGTGCCAGCAGTGGCGTGGACAAAGGGCCCACCGGGGAGCTGTTTTTT. The full variable domain, rest sourced from reference TRBV2 and TRBJ2-2, is EPEVTQTPSHQVTQMGQEVILRCVPISNHLYFYWYRQILGQKVEFLVSFYNNEISEKSEIFDDQFSVERPDGSNFTLKIRSTKLEDSAMYFCASSGVDKGPTGELFFGEGSRLTVL.